This T cell receptor beta chain was captured in a study of control samples from healthy donors and cancer patients. J lost 6 bases, V lost 3 bases, and 6 bases had no gene match. The CDR3 length is 14 residues. CDR1 and CDR2 (germline): SGHDT, YYEEEE. TCRdb's copy holds only in-frame clones and misses some; the assay was immunoSEQ multiplex PCR. The sample contains 150,000 or so clones, almost 90% of which appear only once. This TCR was sampled from a man in his late teens or twenties in good health. The chain combines TRBV5-6 with TRBJ2-1; 7 bases line up with TRBD2. The sequenced sample consisted of blood. The CDR3 DNA reads TGTGCCAGCAGCTGGGGCCCGGGGGGCAATGAGCAGTTCTTC. Translated: CASSWGPGGNEQFF. Combining the CDR3 with reference TRBV5-6 and TRBJ2-1 gives the whole variable domain DAGVTQSPTHLIKTRGQQVTLRCSPKSGHDTVSWYQQALGQGPQFIFQYYEEEERQRGNFPDRFSGHQFPNYSSELNVNALLLGDSALYLCASSWGPGGNEQFFGPGTRLTVL.